This entry lists 6 T cell receptor beta chains sequenced from one sample in a study of a mutant IDH1 vaccine in newly diagnosed glioma. Antigen specificity for these receptors is unknown. Time point reported: week 23, last vaccination. All doses held 300 ug of mutant IDH1 20-mer peptide, with topical imiquimod. TCRdb keeps only in-frame clones here, not all; method: immunoSEQ multiplex PCR. Here the sample spans about 29,000 clones, approximately 84% being singletons. Sample: PBMCs, taken from a glioma patient whose treatment included an IDH1 peptide vaccine. Every receptor here comes from a woman younger than 35 with glioma.

This clone was seen once. CDR3 coding DNA: TGTGCCAGCAGCAGAGGGTCAGGCTCTGGCTACACCTTC. Translated, it gives CASSRGSGSGYTF. V is TRBV5-7 and J is TRBJ1-2, with no clear D. TRBV5-7 is known as an ORF, though its function is uncertain. The V gene lost 4 bases and the J gene lost 7 bases, with 14 bases spanning the gap. The length of the CDR3 is 13 residues.

The genes are TRBV5-1 and TRBJ2-5; D gene uncertain. The CDR3 totals 12 residues. V shed 4 bases and J shed 4 bases, with 8 bases lying between them. Germline values: CDR1 SGHRS, CDR2 YFSETQ. The CDR3 DNA sequence: TGCGCCAGCAGCCCCCTGGGAGAGACCCAGTACTTC. It is translated as CASSPLGETQYF.

The chain carries TRBV6-1 and TRBJ1-3; D remains ambiguous. V lost 3 bases and J lost 4, with 4 bases in between. The germline gives CDR1 MNHNS, CDR2 SASEGT. The CDR3 spans 12 residues. The DNA for the CDR3 is TGTGCCAGCAGTGATTCGGGAAACACCATATATTTT. Its translation: CASSDSGNTIYF.

The chain is built from TRBV2 and TRBJ2-2; D not certain. The V gene's germline CDR1 is SNHLY and CDR2 FYNNEI. There are 12 residues in the CDR3. Trimming removed 7 bases at V and 0 bases at J, with 3 bases between. The CDR3 here is CASNANTGELFF. The CDR3 nucleotides are TGTGCCAGCAATGCGAACACCGGGGAGCTGTTTTTT.

The chain combines TRBV30 with TRBJ2-7; D is uncertain. Trimming took off 1 base at V and 12 bases at J, with 16 bases between the two ends. This CDR3 is 12 amino acids long. Germline assignment: CDR1 GTSNPN and CDR2 SVGIG (reference sequence). As DNA, the CDR3 is TGTGCCTGGAGTGCCTCATCGGACCAGCGGTACTTC. Translating it yields CAWSASSDQRYF.

The V call is TRBV23-1, the J call TRBJ1-5; D possibly corresponds to TRBD1 (5 bases). TRBV23-1 is an open reading frame, and its role is uncertain. The CDR3 extends over 19 amino acids. V was shortened by 2 bases and J by 6 bases, with 26 bases between the two germline ends. The CDR3 DNA sequence: TGCGCCAGCAGTCAACCAACGACGGGGGGGACCTCGGGCAGTCAGCCCCAGCATTTT. Translation: CASSQPTTGGTSGSQPQHF.